This TCR beta chain came from a study of CD4 T cells in relation to SARS-CoV-2 and coronaviruses. Study overall: No peptide or an HIV-1 Nef peptide pool served as negative control.

To note about this clone: As yet, its antigen is unknown.

Sequencing was performed with immunoSEQ multiplex PCR; in TCRdb, only in-frame clones are kept and a portion is missing. The sample lists roughly 21,000 clones, over 70% occurring once. Unexposed donor CD4+ T cells date from 2011-2018, before the COVID-19 pandemic. Isolation of CD4+ T cells took place after around eleven days in culture. Fresh IL-2 medium replaced half the medium on days 3 and 7. In germline, CDR1 is SGHRS, CDR2 YFSETQ. The CDR3 runs to 18 residues. V dropped 3 bases and J dropped 4; count of bases not matched to a gene: 11. The chain joins TRBV5-1 to TRBJ2-6; TRBD1 agrees at 9 bases. The source of this sequence is a human donor in good health. Sequenced sample: CD4+ T cells from PBMCs, cultured in vitro. CDR3 sequence (DNA): TGCGCCAGCAGCTCCCCTCCCGGGACAGGGCCCGGGGCCAACGTCCTGACTTTC. Translating gives CASSSPPGTGPGANVLTF.